The clone carrying this T cell receptor beta chain was detected only a few times. Antigen: not known. Germline V gene sequence: CDR1 SGHRS, CDR2 YFSETQ. This CDR3 contains 14 residues. Losses at the gene ends were 4 bases for V and 8 bases for J; bases not matched to a gene: 4. This sample is drawn from a study of cytomegalovirus exposure and HLA in healthy donors. Study-level results: In presence/absence analyses, roughly uniform sequencing depth across donors was assumed. High sensitivity and specificity were reportedly achieved when the classifier diagnosed cytomegalovirus status.

60 Vbeta and 13 Jbeta primers were used in PCR. This table comes from immunoSEQ multiplex PCR, and its TCRdb copy is limited to in-frame clones, with some not included. The sample holds 110,000 to 150,000 clones; about four fifths are singletons and the top ten take less than 1.5%. J is TRBJ1-4 and V is TRBV5-1; 11 bases agree with TRBD1. The sequencing sample was made of PBMCs. The origin of this receptor is a male donor in good health and CMV-seropositive. CDR3 nucleotide sequence: TGCGCCAGCAGCCCGGGACAGGGGGAGGAAAAACTGTTTTTT. Amino acids: CASSPGQGEEKLFF.